This T cell receptor beta chain came from a study of T cell repertoires in cytomegalovirus infection. On the study more broadly: Public TCR beta signatures indicated both CMV infection and matching HLA type.

Worth noting for this clonotype: Its cognate antigen is unknown.

In TCRdb, the reads were re-called with MiXCR into one record per CDR3 protein. The table shows nearly 450,000 distinct CDR3 sequences, with approximately 33% occurring only once. General study points: Cumulative frequency of public TCR beta families picked out carriers of CMV plus the relevant HLA.

CDR1 and CDR2 from the germline V gene are SGHRS and YFSETQ. V was cut by 3 bases and J by 1 base, with 11 bases left in between. This CDR3 has 14 residues. This TCR derives from a human donor in good health (CMV status not recorded). Some clones in this sample may be carry-over from other donors' samples. What was sequenced was PBMCs. The chain combines TRBV5-1 with TRBJ2-7, with D possibly matching TRBD1 (6 bases). This CDR3 is CASSSEGESYEQYF. CDR3 bases: TGCGCCAGCAGCTCCGAGGGGGAATCCTACGAGCAGTACTTC.